The 9 T cell receptor beta chains below all came from one sample that was sequenced in a study of OX40 agonist ivuxolimab in advanced cancers. Assay: immunoSEQ multiplex PCR; the TCRdb copy retains only in-frame clones and omits some. Counted here are approximately 40,000 clones, about nine tenths occurring once; the ten biggest clones make up roughly 9.8%. Sequenced here: CD4+ or CD8+ T cells sorted from blood, sampled in a trial of the OX40 agonist ivuxolimab. The receptors come from an adult with an advanced solid tumor such as melanoma, head and neck, liver or kidney cancer.

The V and J genes are TRBV6-1 and TRBJ2-7; either TRBD1 or TRBD2 may fit D (5 bases each). The V gene's germline CDR1 is MNHNS and CDR2 SASEGT. V was trimmed by 5 bases and J by 5 bases, leaving 16 bases between them. This CDR3 spans 14 amino acids. CDR3 in DNA: TGTGCCAGCAGTCTCAGGGAGACTGGCAACGAGCAGTACTTC. It is translated as CASSLRETGNEQYF.

The chain employs TRBV7-9 and TRBJ2-1, with D perhaps assigned TRBD1 or TRBD2 (5 bases each). There are 16 residues in the CDR3. Trimming left V 6 bases short and J 7 bases short, with 22 bases between. Germline CDR1 reads SEHNR; CDR2 reads FQNEAQ (reference sequence). CDR3 region: CASRITDSQGWNEQFF. The CDR3 coding sequence is TGTGCCAGCAGGATTACGGACTCCCAGGGATGGAATGAGCAGTTCTTC. Full variable domain (missing parts from reference TRBV7-9 and TRBJ2-1): DTGVSQNPRHKITKRGQNVTFRCDPISEHNRLYWYRQTLGQGPEFLTYFQNEAQLEKSRLLSDRFSAERPKGSFSTLEIQRTEQGDSAMYLCASRITDSQGWNEQFFGPGTRLTVL.

The rearrangement links TRBV27 to TRBJ2-7; tentative D call: TRBD2 (5 bases). V was clipped by 6 bases and J by 10 bases, with 22 bases between them. Looked up from germline, CDR1 is MNHEY and CDR2 is SMNVEV (reference sequence). The CDR3 totals 14 residues. CDR3 nucleotides: TGTGCCAGCAGCCTTAACCGGGGTTCAGGTGATCAGTACTTC. It yields the protein CASSLNRGSGDQYF.

The rearrangement joins TRBV6-6 to TRBJ2-1; D gene ambiguous. Germline values: CDR1 MNHNY, CDR2 SVGAGI (reference sequence). Trimming pared 6 bases from V and 6 bases from J, leaving 9 bases between. The length of the CDR3 is 12 residues. The CDR3 nucleotides are TGTGCCAGCAGCCTCCGGATCAATGAGCAGTTCTTC. It encodes CASSLRINEQFF.

The chain links TRBV5-1 to TRBJ2-1, with 9 bases matching TRBD2. The junction had 13 bases not matched to a gene; V was cut back by 3 bases and J by 0 bases. The CDR3 runs to 19 residues. Germline-derived CDR1 and CDR2 are SGHRS and YFSETQ. The CDR3 region has the DNA TGCGCCAGCAGCTCCCGGAAGGCTAGCGGGGCCAGCTCCTACAATGAGCAGTTCTTC. It specifies CASSSRKASGASSYNEQFF.

The V and J genes are TRBV6-5 and TRBJ1-5, with D possibly TRBD1 on 5 matching bases. This CDR3 comprises 13 residues. The germline V and J ends were trimmed by 6 bases and 3 bases, with 9 bases remaining between them. Germline lookup yields CDR1 MNHEY and CDR2 SVGAGI. In DNA, the CDR3 is TGTGCCAGCAGCCAGGGAGTCAATCAGCCCCAGCATTTT. Residues: CASSQGVNQPQHF.

The rearrangement joins TRBV30 to TRBJ2-5; 11 bases agree with TRBD2. Germline CDR1 and CDR2: GTSNPN and SVGIG (reference sequence). CDR3 length: 15 amino acids. V shed 1 base, J shed 5 bases, and the junction held 6 bases outside the gene matches. The CDR3 region has the DNA TGTGCCTGGAGTGGAGTACTAGCGGGAGTTGAGACCCAGTACTTC. This sequence encodes CAWSGVLAGVETQYF.

This chain links TRBV4-3 with TRBJ2-1, with 7 bases identical to TRBD2. CDR1 and CDR2 (germline): LGHNA, YSLEER. V shed 0 bases and J 2 bases; nucleotides not matched to a gene: 13. This CDR3 has 19 amino acids. CDR3 sequence reads: CASSQDGFRAGVAYNEQFF. The CDR3 DNA reads as TGCGCCAGCAGCCAAGATGGGTTCAGGGCGGGAGTTGCCTACAATGAGCAGTTCTTC.

The chain is built from TRBV27 and TRBJ1-1, with D hard to call. The CDR3 extends over 11 amino acids. Germline-derived CDR1 and CDR2 are MNHEY and SMNVEV (reference sequence). The V end was cut by 5 bases, the J end by 1 base, with 2 bases between. The CDR3 loop reads CASSGNTEAFF. CDR3 nucleotides: TGTGCCAGCAGTGGGAACACTGAAGCTTTCTTT.